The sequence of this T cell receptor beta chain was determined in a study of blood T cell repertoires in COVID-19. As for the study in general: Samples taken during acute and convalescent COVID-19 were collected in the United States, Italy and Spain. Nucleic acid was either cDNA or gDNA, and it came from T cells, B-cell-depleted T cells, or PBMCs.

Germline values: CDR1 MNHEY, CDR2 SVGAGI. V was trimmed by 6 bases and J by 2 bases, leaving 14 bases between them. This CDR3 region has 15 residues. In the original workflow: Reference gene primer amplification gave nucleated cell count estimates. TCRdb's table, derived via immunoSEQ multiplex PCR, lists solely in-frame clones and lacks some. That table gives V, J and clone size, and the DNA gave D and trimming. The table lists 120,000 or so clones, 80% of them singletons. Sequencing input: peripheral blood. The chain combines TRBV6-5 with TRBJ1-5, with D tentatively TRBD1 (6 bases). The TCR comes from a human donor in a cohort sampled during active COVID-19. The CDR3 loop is CASRQGGGGNQPQHF. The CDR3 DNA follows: TGTGCCAGCAGGCAGGGAGGGGGGGGCAATCAGCCCCAGCATTTT.